This paragraph reports one T cell receptor beta chain. Its antigen is as yet unknown. This specimen belongs to a study of OX40 agonist ivuxolimab in advanced cancers. The V segment lost 4 bases and the J segment 3 bases; nucleotides outside the gene matches: 5. The CDR3 runs to 16 residues. CDR1 and CDR2 from the germline V gene are MNHNY and SVGAGI (reference sequence). Study-level findings and limits: In general, CD8+ T cells held more expanded clones than CD4+ did, on average. At doses 0.1 to 3.0 mg/kg, CD4+ and CD8+ clones expanded.

The protocol was immunoSEQ multiplex PCR, while the TCRdb copy is restricted to in-frame clones and leaves out a portion. The data show fewer than 60,000 clones, 88% seen once. Samples were taken at baseline and on day 1 of cycles 4 and 7. This TCR was recovered from an adult with an advanced solid tumor such as melanoma, head and neck, liver or kidney cancer. The source material was CD4+ or CD8+ T cells sorted from blood, sampled in a trial of the OX40 agonist ivuxolimab. This rearrangement joins TRBV6-6 to TRBJ2-3, with 12 nucleotides matching TRBD2. In DNA, the CDR3 is TGTGCCAGCAGTTCCCTCCTAGCGGGGGGGACAGATACGCAGTATTTT. This gives the protein CASSSLLAGGTDTQYF.